The 25 T cell receptor beta chains reported below all come from one sample, sequenced in a study of cytotoxic CD8 clonotypes in ibrutinib-treated CLL. Clones were read by immunoSEQ multiplex PCR, and TCRdb kept only the in-frame ones, dropping some. The sample carries over 110,000 clones, more than 85% recorded once. The specimen comprised PBMCs, sampled after 12 months of ibrutinib treatment. All receptors derive from a human donor with chronic lymphocytic leukemia.

For this clone: Compared with germline, one end of the junction differs, possibly owing to a read error. V is TRBV7-7 and J is TRBJ2-7, with 9 bases that match TRBD1. Germline V gene data show CDR1 as SSHAT and CDR2 as FNYEAQ (reference sequence). This CDR3 has 15 amino acids. The chain's CDR3 is CASSYGQGPTYEQYF. In DNA, the CDR3 is TGTGCTAGCAGCTACGGACAGGGGCCAACCTACGAGCAGTACTTC.

V and J are TRBV9 and TRBJ2-3; the D gene is possibly TRBD1 (6 bases). V shed 0 bases and J shed 4 bases, with 9 bases lying between them. In germline, CDR1 is SGDLS, CDR2 YYNGEE. The CDR3 contains 14 residues. The chain's CDR3 is CASSVGQGSDTQYF. CDR3 nucleotide sequence: TGTGCCAGCAGCGTAGGGCAGGGGTCAGATACGCAGTATTTT.

The chain is built from TRBV7-2 and TRBJ2-7, with 7 positions matching TRBD1. From germline, CDR1 is SGHTA and CDR2 FQGNSA. The CDR3 is 15 residues long. The ends lost 0 bases at V and 1 base at J; junction bases unmatched: 3. CDR3 residues: CASSLAGQLSYEQYF. The CDR3, as DNA: TGTGCCAGCAGCTTAGCGGGACAGTTATCCTACGAGCAGTACTTC.

V is TRBV9 and J is TRBJ2-2; TRBD1 matches 9 bases. J lost 3 bases, V lost 4 bases, and 4 bases had no gene match. Germline CDR1 is SGDLS and CDR2 is YYNGEE. This CDR3 has 15 residues. The CDR3 region has the DNA TGTGCCAGCAGCACCCGGGACAGGGACACCGGGGAGCTGTTTTTT. It translates to CASSTRDRDTGELFF. Complete variable domain (other parts from reference TRBV9 and TRBJ2-2): DSGVTQTPKHLITATGQRVTLRCSPRSGDLSVYWYQQSLDQGLQFLIQYYNGEERAKGNILERFSAQQFPDLHSELNLSSLELGDSALYFCASSTRDRDTGELFFGEGSRLTVL.

The chain recombines TRBV19 with TRBJ2-7; possibly TRBD2 for D (6 bases). Germline V gene lookup returns CDR1 LNHDA and CDR2 SQIVND (reference sequence). This CDR3 comprises 16 residues. V was shortened by 1 base and J by 0 bases, with 13 bases between the two germline ends. The CDR3 DNA follows: TGTGCCAGTAGTATAGCCGCTTCTAGCGACTCCTACGAGCAGTACTTC. Its translation is CASSIAASSDSYEQYF.

V is TRBV19 and J is TRBJ2-4; D could derive from TRBD1 or TRBD2 (6 bases each). There are 17 residues in the CDR3. V lost 3 bases and J 3 bases, leaving 18 bases between the germline ends. From germline, CDR1 is LNHDA and CDR2 SQIVND (reference sequence). CDR3 in DNA: TGTGCCAGTAGTATTGGGTCCGGGGGCAGCGACAAAAACATTCAGTACTTC. Protein sequence: CASSIGSGGSDKNIQYF.

The rearrangement joins TRBV28 to TRBJ1-2; TRBD1 might be the D (6 bases). CDR1 and CDR2 from the germline V gene are MDHEN and SYDVKM. Trimming pared 8 bases from V and 4 bases from J, leaving 20 bases between. The CDR3 runs to 15 residues. The CDR3 reads CASLTQGQLLYGYTF. CDR3 coding DNA: TGTGCCAGCTTGACCCAGGGGCAGCTACTCTATGGCTACACCTTC.

The rearrangement joins TRBV28 to TRBJ2-7; D remains ambiguous. V lost 7 bases and J lost 2, with 12 bases in between. Germline V CDR1 and CDR2: MDHEN, SYDVKM. The CDR3 runs to 13 residues. CDR3 coding DNA: TGTGCCAGCACGCAAGAAGTCCCCTACGAGCAGTACTTC. It yields the protein CASTQEVPYEQYF.

This chain joins TRBV19 and TRBJ1-5; 8 positions match TRBD1. J lost 6 bases, V lost 4 bases, and 8 bases had no gene match. Germline assignment: CDR1 LNHDA and CDR2 SQIVND (reference sequence). The CDR3 contains 15 residues. The CDR3 protein is CASSTRTGISQPQHF. In nucleotides, the CDR3 is TGTGCCAGTAGTACCCGGACAGGGATAAGTCAGCCCCAGCATTTT.

This clone turned up a few times. The chain recombines TRBV28 with TRBJ2-1; weak D call: TRBD2 (5 bases). The ends were cut back, 6 bases at V and 7 bases at J, with 19 bases in the middle. Germline CDR1 MDHEN, CDR2 SYDVKM. This CDR3 is 15 amino acids long. CDR3 DNA: TGTGCCAGCAGCCCTCCGAATCGACCGGGGAATGAGCAGTTCTTC. The encoded protein is CASSPPNRPGNEQFF.

The V call is TRBV7-9, the J call TRBJ2-1; weak D call: TRBD2 (5 bases). Trimming took off 5 bases at V and 9 bases at J, with 23 bases between the two ends. CDR1 is SEHNR, CDR2 FQNEAQ, per germline (reference sequence). This CDR3 has 16 residues. DNA for the CDR3: TGTGCCAGCAGCCCGGCCGGACTCCGATTTCTGGGTGAGCAGTTCTTC. Its protein product is CASSPAGLRFLGEQFF.

This chain uses TRBV4-2 with TRBJ2-3; tentative D call: TRBD2 (6 bases). The CDR3 contains 15 residues. Germline V gene data show CDR1 as LGHNA and CDR2 as YNFKEQ. Deletions cut 4 bases from V and 2 bases from J, with 13 bases between. The CDR3 DNA reads as TGTGCCAGCAGCCTCGGACTACCCCCCACAGATACGCAGTATTTT. Translating it yields CASSLGLPPTDTQYF.

This clone appeared once. The chain recombines TRBV7-9 with TRBJ1-2; no definite D call. Germline CDR1 reads SEHNR; CDR2 reads FQNEAQ (reference sequence). V dropped 4 bases and J dropped 2 bases, with 8 bases sitting between them. The CDR3 is 13 residues long. In DNA form, the CDR3 reads TGTGCCAGCAGCTCTACACCGAACTATGGCTACACCTTC. The encoded protein is CASSSTPNYGYTF.

The genes are TRBV27 and TRBJ2-1; 14 bases align to TRBD2. In germline, CDR1 is MNHEY, CDR2 SMNVEV (reference sequence). The V segment lost 6 bases and the J segment 7 bases; nucleotides outside the gene matches: 11. The CDR3 runs 17 residues. CDR3 sequence: CASSGNPGLAGGNEQFF. DNA for the CDR3: TGTGCCAGCAGCGGAAACCCTGGACTAGCGGGAGGAAATGAGCAGTTCTTC.

The J gene is TRBJ2-1, the V gene TRBV7-6, with D perhaps matching TRBD1 (6 bases). The CDR3 spans 14 residues. The germline CDR1 and CDR2 sequences are SGHVS and FNYEAQ. Trimming removed 5 bases at V and 8 bases at J, with 16 bases between. Written as DNA, the CDR3 is TGTGCCAGCAGCCGCGGACAGTCTTTGGATGAGCAGTTCTTC. Its protein is CASSRGQSLDEQFF.

The chain recombines TRBV14 with TRBJ2-3, with TRBD1 as a possible D gene (6 bases). The germline gives CDR1 SGHDN, CDR2 FVKESK. V was shortened by 3 bases and J by 2 bases, with 15 bases between the two germline ends. This CDR3 contains 16 residues. CDR3: CASSHTGQKVTDTQYF. In nucleotides, the CDR3 is TGTGCCAGCAGCCACACCGGACAGAAGGTCACAGATACGCAGTATTTT. The full variable domain, with the rest looked up from reference TRBV14 and TRBJ2-3, is EAGVTQFPSHSVIEKGQTVTLRCDPISGHDNLYWYRRVMGKEIKFLLHFVKESKQDESGMPNNRFLAERTGGTYSTLKVQPAELEDSGVYFCASSHTGQKVTDTQYFGPGTRLTVL.

The rearrangement joins TRBV10-1 to TRBJ1-1; TRBD1 might be the D (5 bases). V was pared by 10 bases and J by 3 bases, with 15 bases between. CDR1 is WNHNN, CDR2 SYGVQD, per germline (reference sequence). The CDR3 totals 13 residues. The CDR3, as DNA: TGCGCCACCCGCCGGCAGGGAGACACTGAAGCTTTCTTT. Its translation: CATRRQGDTEAFF.

The chain links TRBV30 to TRBJ1-5, with D possibly matching TRBD1 (5 bases). The CDR3 sequence is 13 residues long. V lost 0 bases, J lost 5 bases, and 8 bases lay in between. CDR1 is GTSNPN, CDR2 SVGIG, per germline (reference sequence). CDR3 nucleotides: TGTGCCTGGAGTGTTCAGGGCTATCAGCCCCAGCATTTT. Protein sequence: CAWSVQGYQPQHF.

The chain links TRBV7-9 to TRBJ2-1; 10 nucleotides match TRBD2. The V segment lost 6 bases and the J segment 8 bases; nucleotides outside the gene matches: 10. CDR3 size: 15 residues. Germline CDR1 reads SEHNR; CDR2 reads FQNEAQ (reference sequence). The CDR3 bases are TGTGCCAGCAGTGATTCTAGCGGGAGATTCTATGAGCAGTTCTTC. Translated, it gives CASSDSSGRFYEQFF.

This chain connects TRBV7-9 to TRBJ2-3, with 7 bases fitting TRBD1. Trimming at V came to 5 bases and at J to 2 bases, leaving 7 bases not matched to a gene. The germline V gene has CDR1 SEHNR and CDR2 FQNEAQ (reference sequence). The CDR3 covers 15 residues. The CDR3 region has the DNA TGTGCCAGCAGCCGACAGGGACACCTCACAGATACGCAGTATTTT. As protein: CASSRQGHLTDTQYF.

The chain has TRBV7-2 and TRBJ2-3; D unclear. This CDR3 is built from 16 residues. The germline V gene encodes CDR1 SGHTA and CDR2 FQGNSA. V shed 0 bases and J shed 6 bases, with 16 bases lying between them. The CDR3 sequence is CASSLALRLVSDTQYF. The CDR3 DNA reads as TGTGCCAGCAGCTTAGCTCTGCGGCTAGTGTCCGATACGCAGTATTTT. The full variable domain, completed using reference TRBV7-2 and TRBJ2-3, is GAGVSQSPSNKVTEKGKDVELRCDPISGHTALYWYRQSLGQGLEFLIYFQGNSAPDKSGLPSDRFSAERTGGSVSTLTIQRTQQEDSAVYLCASSLALRLVSDTQYFGPGTRLTVL.

This chain joins TRBV28 and TRBJ2-6, with D perhaps being TRBD1 or TRBD2 (6 bases each). The V end was cut by 4 bases, the J end by 4 bases, with 17 bases between. Looked up from germline, CDR1 is MDHEN and CDR2 is SYDVKM. The CDR3 sequence is 17 residues long. DNA of the CDR3: TGTGCCAGCAGTTCCGGCGGAGGGGGTACGGGGGCCAACGTCCTGACTTTC. This gives the protein CASSSGGGGTGANVLTF.

The genes are TRBV7-2 and TRBJ2-3; TRBD1 or TRBD2 may be the D gene (6 bases each). In germline, CDR1 is SGHTA, CDR2 FQGNSA. The CDR3 covers 12 residues. Trimming took off 5 bases at V and 10 bases at J, with 13 bases between the two ends. As DNA, the CDR3 is TGTGCCAGCAGCCCAGAGGGGGGCTCGCAGTATTTT. The encoded protein is CASSPEGGSQYF. The full variable domain, with the rest looked up from reference TRBV7-2 and TRBJ2-3, is GAGVSQSPSNKVTEKGKDVELRCDPISGHTALYWYRQSLGQGLEFLIYFQGNSAPDKSGLPSDRFSAERTGGSVSTLTIQRTQQEDSAVYLCASSPEGGSQYFGPGTRLTVL.

The V and J genes are TRBV5-1 and TRBJ2-2; D remains unclear. Germline values: CDR1 SGHRS, CDR2 YFSETQ. Trimming took 1 base from V and 7 from J, leaving 5 bases between them. The CDR3 spans 12 residues. CDR3: CASSLSGGELFF. CDR3 DNA: TGCGCCAGCAGCTTGAGTGGCGGGGAGCTGTTTTTT.

The table lists this clone with a few counts. The V call is TRBV7-2, the J call TRBJ1-5, with D possibly being TRBD1 (6 bases). Trimming stripped 7 bases from V and 7 bases from J, with 17 bases between. CDR1 is SGHTA and CDR2 is FQGNSA in the germline V gene. This CDR3 has 14 residues. The CDR3 DNA follows: TGTGCCAGCACATTCGACGTGGGGGGCCAGCCCCAGCATTTT. As protein: CASTFDVGGQPQHF.